This T cell receptor (beta chain) was recorded in a study of CD4 T cells in relation to SARS-CoV-2 and coronaviruses. A remark on this clone: Its specificity is not known.

Some clones are missing from TCRdb's copy, which holds only in-frame ones; the method was immunoSEQ multiplex PCR. The sample includes 30,000 or so clones, about 73% of them seen just once. In germline, CDR1 is MNHEY, CDR2 SVGAGI. The ends were cut back, 6 bases at V and 3 bases at J, with 15 bases in the middle. The CDR3 runs to 14 residues. CD4+ T cells from unexposed donors were obtained before the COVID-19 pandemic (2011-2018). CD4+ T cells were isolated from the cells after around 9 days of culture. The J gene is TRBJ2-7, the V gene TRBV6-5, with D possibly being TRBD2 (5 bases). The sequencing input was CD4+ T cells from PBMCs, cultured in vitro. The TCR sequence derives from a human donor in good health. In nucleotides, the CDR3 is TGTGCCAGCAGGATACGGGGAGTTCTCTACGAGCAGTACTTC. Translation gives CASRIRGVLYEQYF.